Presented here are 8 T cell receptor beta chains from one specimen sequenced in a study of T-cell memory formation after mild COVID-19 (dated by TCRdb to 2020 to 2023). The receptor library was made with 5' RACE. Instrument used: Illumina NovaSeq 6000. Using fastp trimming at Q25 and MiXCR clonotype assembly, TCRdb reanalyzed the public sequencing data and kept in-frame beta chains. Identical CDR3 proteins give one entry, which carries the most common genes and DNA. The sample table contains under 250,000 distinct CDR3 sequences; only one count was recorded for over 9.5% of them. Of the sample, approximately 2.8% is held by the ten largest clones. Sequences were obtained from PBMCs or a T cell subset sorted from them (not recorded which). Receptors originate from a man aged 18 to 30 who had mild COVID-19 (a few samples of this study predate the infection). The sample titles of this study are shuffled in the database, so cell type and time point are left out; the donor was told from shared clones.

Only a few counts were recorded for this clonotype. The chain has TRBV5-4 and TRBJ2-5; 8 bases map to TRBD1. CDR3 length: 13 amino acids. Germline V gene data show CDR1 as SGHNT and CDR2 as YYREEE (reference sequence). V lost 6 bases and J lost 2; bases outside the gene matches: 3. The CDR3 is CASNRQGQETQYF. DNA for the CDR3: TGTGCCAGCAATAGACAGGGGCAAGAGACCCAGTACTTC.

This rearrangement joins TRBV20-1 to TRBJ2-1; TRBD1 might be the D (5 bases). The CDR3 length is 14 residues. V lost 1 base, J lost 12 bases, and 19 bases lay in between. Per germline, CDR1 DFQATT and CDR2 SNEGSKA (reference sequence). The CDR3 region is CSARVRAASGRQFF. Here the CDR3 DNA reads TGCAGTGCTAGAGTTCGGGCAGCCTCAGGGCGGCAGTTCTTC.

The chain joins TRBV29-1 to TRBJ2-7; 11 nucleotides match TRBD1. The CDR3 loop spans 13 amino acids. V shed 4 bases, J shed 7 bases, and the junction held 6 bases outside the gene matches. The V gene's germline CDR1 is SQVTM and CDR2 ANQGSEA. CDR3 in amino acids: CSVGGQGAEEQYF. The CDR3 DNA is TGCAGCGTTGGCGGACAGGGGGCCGAGGAGCAGTACTTC.

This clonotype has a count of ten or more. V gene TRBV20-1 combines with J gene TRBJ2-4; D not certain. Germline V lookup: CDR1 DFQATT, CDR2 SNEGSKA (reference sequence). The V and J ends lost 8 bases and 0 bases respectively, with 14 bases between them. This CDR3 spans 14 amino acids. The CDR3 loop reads CSTPPGIAKNIQYF. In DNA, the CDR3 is TGCAGTACCCCTCCAGGCATAGCCAAAAACATTCAGTACTTC.

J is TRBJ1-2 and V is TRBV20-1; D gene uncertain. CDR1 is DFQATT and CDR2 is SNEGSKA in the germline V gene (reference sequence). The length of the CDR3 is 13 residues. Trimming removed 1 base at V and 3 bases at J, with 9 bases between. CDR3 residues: CSARVPSHYGYTF. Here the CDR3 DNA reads TGCAGTGCTAGAGTCCCCAGTCACTATGGCTACACCTTC.

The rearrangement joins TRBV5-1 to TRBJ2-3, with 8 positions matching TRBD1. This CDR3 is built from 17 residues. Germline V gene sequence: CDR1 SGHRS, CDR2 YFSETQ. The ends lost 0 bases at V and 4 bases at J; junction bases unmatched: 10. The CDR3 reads CASSLAKSQGAADTQYF. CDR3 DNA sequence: TGCGCCAGCAGCTTGGCCAAGAGTCAGGGGGCCGCAGATACGCAGTATTTT.

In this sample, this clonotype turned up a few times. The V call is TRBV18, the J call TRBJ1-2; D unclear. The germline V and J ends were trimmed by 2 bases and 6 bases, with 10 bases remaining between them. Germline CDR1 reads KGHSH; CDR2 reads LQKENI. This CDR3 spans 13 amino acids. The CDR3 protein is CASSPDGGHGYTF. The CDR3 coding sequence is TGTGCCAGCTCACCAGATGGAGGGCATGGCTACACCTTC.

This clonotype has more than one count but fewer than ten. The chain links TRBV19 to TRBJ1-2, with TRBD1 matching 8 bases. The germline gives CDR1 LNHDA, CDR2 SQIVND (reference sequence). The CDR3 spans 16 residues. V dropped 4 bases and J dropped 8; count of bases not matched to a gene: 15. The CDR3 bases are TGTGCCAGTAGTAAACGGAGTTCTATGGACAGGGAAGGCTACACCTTC. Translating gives CASSKRSSMDREGYTF.